The present entry profiles one T cell receptor beta chain with its context. This entry belongs to a study of cytomegalovirus exposure and HLA in healthy donors. The PCR used 60 Vbeta and 13 Jbeta primers. TCRdb's table, derived via immunoSEQ multiplex PCR, lists solely in-frame clones and lacks some. The sample consists of about 170,000 clones, about 79% of them appearing once. Trimming shortened V by 2 bases and J by 4 bases, and 17 bases separated the two germline ends. The CDR3 spans 16 residues. CDR1 and CDR2 (germline): LGHNT, FRNRAP. The sample consisted of PBMCs. The receptor was isolated from a female donor in good health and CMV-seronegative. V usage is TRBV12-5 and J usage is TRBJ1-1; tentatively, D is TRBD1 (5 bases). The CDR3 nucleotides are TGTGCTAGTGGTTTGACCCGTCAGGGATGGGGCACTGAAGCTTTCTTT. It yields the protein CASGLTRQGWGTEAFF.